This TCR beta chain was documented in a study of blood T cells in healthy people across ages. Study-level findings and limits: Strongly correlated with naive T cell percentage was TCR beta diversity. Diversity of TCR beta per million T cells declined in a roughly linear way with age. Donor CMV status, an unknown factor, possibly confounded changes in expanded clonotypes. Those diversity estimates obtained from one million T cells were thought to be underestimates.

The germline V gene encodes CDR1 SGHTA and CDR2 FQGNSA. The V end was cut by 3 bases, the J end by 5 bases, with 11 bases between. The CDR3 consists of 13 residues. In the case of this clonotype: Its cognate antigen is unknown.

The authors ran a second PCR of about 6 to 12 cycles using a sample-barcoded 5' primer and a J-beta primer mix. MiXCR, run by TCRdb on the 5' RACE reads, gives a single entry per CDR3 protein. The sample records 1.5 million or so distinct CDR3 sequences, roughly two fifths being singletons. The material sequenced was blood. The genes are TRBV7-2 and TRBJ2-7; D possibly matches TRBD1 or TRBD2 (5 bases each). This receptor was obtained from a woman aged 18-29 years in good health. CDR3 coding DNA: TGTGCCAGCAGCTTGGGACCGCCTCACGAGCAGTACTTC. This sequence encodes CASSLGPPHEQYF.